This TCR beta chain was obtained from a study of blood T cell repertoires in COVID-19. About the study: COVID-19 samples, acute and convalescent, were from the United States, Italy and Spain. PBMCs, B-cell-depleted T cells, or T cells were the source of the cDNA or gDNA that made up the material.

Germline V gives CDR1 SGHTS, CDR2 YDEGEE. The V and J ends lost 4 bases and 6 bases, in that order; junction bases with no gene match: 10. The CDR3 has 15 residues. Clinical history reported by participants formed the basis on which cohorts were assigned. Under the authors' procedure: Amplification of reference gene primers was used by the study to estimate nucleated cell counts. Using immunoSEQ multiplex PCR, the repertoire was profiled, and TCRdb retains in-frame clones only, with some absent. That table supplies the V and J calls and clone size; D and trimming were determined from the DNA. The sample yields roughly 61,000 clones, roughly 70% seen once.

The chain joins TRBV5-8 to TRBJ1-3; 7 bases map to TRBD1. The source material was PBMCs or T cells enriched from blood (not recorded which). This clonotype was obtained from a woman aged 55-70 years who had been exposed to COVID-19. The CDR3 coding sequence is TGTGCCAGCAGCCGGAAATTGACAGGGTCAAACACCATATATTTT. Its protein product is CASSRKLTGSNTIYF.